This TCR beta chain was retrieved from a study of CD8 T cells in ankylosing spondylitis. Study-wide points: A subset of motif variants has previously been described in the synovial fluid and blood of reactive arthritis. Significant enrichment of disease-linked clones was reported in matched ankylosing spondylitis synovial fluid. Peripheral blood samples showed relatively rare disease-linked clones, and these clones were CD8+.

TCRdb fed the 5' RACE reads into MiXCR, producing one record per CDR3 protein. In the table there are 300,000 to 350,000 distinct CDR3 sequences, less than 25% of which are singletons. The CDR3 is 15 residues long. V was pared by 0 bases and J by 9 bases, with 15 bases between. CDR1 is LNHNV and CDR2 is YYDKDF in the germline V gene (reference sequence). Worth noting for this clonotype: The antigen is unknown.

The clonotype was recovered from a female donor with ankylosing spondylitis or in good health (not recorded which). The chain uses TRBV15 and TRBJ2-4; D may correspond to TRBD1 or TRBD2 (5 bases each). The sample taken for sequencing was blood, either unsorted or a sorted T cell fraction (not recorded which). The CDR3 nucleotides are TGTGCCACCAGCAGAGATCCAGGAGAGGGGTCCATTCAGTACTTC. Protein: CATSRDPGEGSIQYF.